The 5 T cell receptor beta chains below come from one sample, sequenced in a study of cytomegalovirus exposure and HLA in healthy donors. Method: immunoSEQ multiplex PCR; TCRdb's copy keeps in-frame clones and lacks some. The table lists 150,000 to 200,000 clones, approximately 84% of them singletons. Sequenced sample: PBMCs. These receptors were obtained from a man younger than 35 in good health and CMV-seropositive.

The DNA of the CDR3 is TGTGCCAGTAGTACGAGTACTTCTTCCTACGAGCAGTACTTC. It codes for CASSTSTSSYEQYF. The J gene is TRBJ2-7, the V gene TRBV19; D remains ambiguous. Trimming shortened V by 4 bases and J by 1 base, and 11 bases separated the two germline ends. Germline CDR1 reads LNHDA; CDR2 reads SQIVND (reference sequence). The CDR3 contains 14 residues.

The chain uses TRBV7-2 and TRBJ2-3, with 7 bases fitting TRBD2. Germline V gene lookup returns CDR1 SGHTA and CDR2 FQGNSA. Unmatched junction bases numbered 18, after V lost 8 bases and J lost 4 bases. The CDR3 consists of 17 residues. CDR3 bases: TGTGCCAGCGGGACCGCCACGGGGGGTAGCGGGCCAGATACGCAGTATTTT. Translating it yields CASGTATGGSGPDTQYF.

This clone was seen just once. The V and J genes are TRBV27 and TRBJ1-5; TRBD1 matches 9 bases. Trimming removed 4 bases from V and 7 bases from J; junction bases left unmatched: 20. The CDR3 sequence is 19 residues long. The germline gives CDR1 MNHEY, CDR2 SMNVEV (reference sequence). The CDR3 DNA sequence: TGTGCCAGCAGTTCCTTACGGACAGGGGCCCTCCTCATTGGGCAGCCCCAGCATTTT. Residues: CASSSLRTGALLIGQPQHF.

This clone was seen only once. The genes are TRBV9 and TRBJ2-2; 7 bases match TRBD1. Germline values: CDR1 SGDLS, CDR2 YYNGEE. V shed 9 bases, J shed 1 base, and the junction held 18 bases outside the gene matches. This CDR3 comprises 18 residues. As DNA, the CDR3 is TGTGCCAAACAAGGGACGGACCGGGACAGCGAGAACACCGGGGAGCTGTTTTTT. Translated: CAKQGTDRDSENTGELFF.

V is TRBV9 and J is TRBJ2-4, with D hard to call. This CDR3 has 13 amino acids. CDR1 is SGDLS, CDR2 YYNGEE, per germline. The V end was cut by 2 bases, the J end by 8 bases, with 11 bases between. DNA for the CDR3: TGTGCCAGCAGCGTTGGGCCCCAGGACATTCAGTACTTC. Translated, it gives CASSVGPQDIQYF. Together with reference TRBV9 and TRBJ2-4, the CDR3 gives the full variable domain: DSGVTQTPKHLITATGQRVTLRCSPRSGDLSVYWYQQSLDQGLQFLIQYYNGEERAKGNILERFSAQQFPDLHSELNLSSLELGDSALYFCASSVGPQDIQYFGAGTRLSVL.